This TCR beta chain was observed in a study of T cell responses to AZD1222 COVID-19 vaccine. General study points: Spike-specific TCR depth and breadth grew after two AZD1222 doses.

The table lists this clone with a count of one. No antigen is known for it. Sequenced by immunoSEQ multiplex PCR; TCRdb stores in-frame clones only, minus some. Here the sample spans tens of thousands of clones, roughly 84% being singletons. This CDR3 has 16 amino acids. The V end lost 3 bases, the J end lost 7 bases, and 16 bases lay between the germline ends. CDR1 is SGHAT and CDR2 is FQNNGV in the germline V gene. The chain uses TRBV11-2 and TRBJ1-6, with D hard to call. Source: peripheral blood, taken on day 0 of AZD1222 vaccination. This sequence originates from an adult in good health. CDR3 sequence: CASSFSTTGGNSPLHF. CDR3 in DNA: TGTGCCAGCAGCTTTTCTACGACGGGAGGGAATTCACCCCTCCACTTT.